This TCR beta chain is drawn from a study of beta chain features in type 1 diabetes. The germline CDR1 and CDR2 sequences are SEHNR and FQNEAQ (reference sequence). The CDR3 extends over 13 amino acids. V dropped 8 bases and J dropped 3 bases, with 13 bases sitting between them. The investigators reverse transcribed all of the isolated RNA, so they sequenced expressed TCRB transcripts. The repertoire was sequenced with immunoSEQ multiplex PCR; TCRdb's copy has only in-frame clones and lacks some. The sample has over 300,000 clones; roughly 8% are singletons. This clone showed up just a few times. The authors sorted CD4+ naive, central memory, regulatory and stem cell-like memory cells via CD45RO/CCR7/CD25/CD127/CD95/CD27.

The sequenced sample was central memory CD4+ T cells from blood. V gene TRBV7-9 combines with J gene TRBJ1-2, with D hard to call. The TCR comes from a young woman in good health. Here the CDR3 DNA reads TGTGCCAGCGGGCGGCAGGCGGACTATGGCTACACCTTC. Encoded protein: CASGRQADYGYTF.